What follows are 26 T cell receptor beta chains derived from one specimen sequenced in a study of blood T cell repertoires in COVID-19. TCRdb's table, derived via immunoSEQ multiplex PCR, lists solely in-frame clones and lacks some. Of 120,000 or so clones listed, 80% are singletons. The sequenced sample consisted of peripheral blood. The receptors derive from a human donor in a cohort sampled during active COVID-19.

The rearrangement links TRBV6-1 to TRBJ2-1; D unresolved. Germline CDR1 MNHNS, CDR2 SASEGT. The CDR3 runs 12 residues. Between the trimmed V and J ends, which lost 1 base and 12 bases, there was a span of 10 bases. The chain's CDR3 is CASSEDRVGQFF. The DNA for the CDR3 is TGTGCCAGCAGTGAAGACAGAGTGGGGCAGTTCTTC.

In regard to this clone: The same CDR3 is also encoded by other DNA sequences in this sample. The V gene is TRBV7-6, the J gene TRBJ2-5; 10 bases fit TRBD2. Looked up from germline, CDR1 is SGHVS and CDR2 is FNYEAQ. CDR3 length: 15 amino acids. V shed 1 base and J 4 bases; nucleotides not matched to a gene: 3. CDR3 DNA sequence: TGTGCCAGCAGCTTAGAAAGCGGGGGGGGAGAGACCCAGTACTTC. Protein sequence: CASSLESGGGETQYF.

The V call is TRBV5-4, the J call TRBJ2-3, with D maybe TRBD2 (5 bases). V shed 4 bases and J shed 2 bases, with 20 bases lying between them. This CDR3 is built from 17 residues. Germline V gives CDR1 SGHNT, CDR2 YYREEE (reference sequence). The CDR3 DNA is TGTGCCAGCAGCCCAGCCGGGATAGCGACCCCCACAGATACGCAGTATTTT. Its protein is CASSPAGIATPTDTQYF.

This chain uses TRBV30 with TRBJ1-1; 8 bases agree with TRBD1. The germline CDR1 and CDR2 sequences are GTSNPN and SVGIG (reference sequence). This CDR3 comprises 13 residues. V lost 2 bases, J lost 5 bases, and 4 bases stayed unmatched. The CDR3 is CAWSKQGGTEAFF. The DNA for the CDR3 is TGTGCCTGGAGTAAACAGGGGGGAACTGAAGCTTTCTTT.

The chain carries TRBV19 and TRBJ2-2, with TRBD2 identical over 12 bases. The CDR3 has 18 residues. The trim removed 4 bases at V and 4 bases at J, leaving 10 bases unmatched. CDR1 and CDR2 from the germline V gene are LNHDA and SQIVND (reference sequence). The CDR3 DNA reads as TGTGCCAGTAGTACTCGGACGCCGGGACTAGCGGGCACCGGGGAGCTGTTTTTT. Protein sequence: CASSTRTPGLAGTGELFF.

The chain recombines TRBV20-1 with TRBJ2-3; 10 bases agree with TRBD2. The CDR3 totals 15 residues. CDR1 is DFQATT, CDR2 SNEGSKA, per germline (reference sequence). The ends lost 3 bases at V and 3 bases at J; junction bases unmatched: 6. CDR3 sequence: CSASLSGGATDTQYF. Here the CDR3 DNA reads TGCAGTGCTAGTCTGAGCGGGGGGGCGACAGATACGCAGTATTTT.

This clone was recorded a few times. The rearrangement links TRBV12-3 or TRBV12-4 to TRBJ1-1; D is unresolved. V shed 2 bases and J shed 8 bases, with 6 bases lying between them. The CDR3 has 11 residues. The CDR3, as DNA: TGTGCCAGCAGTTTACTGGAGGAAGCTTTCTTT. It encodes CASSLLEEAFF.

The CDR3 coding sequence is TGCGCCAGCGCTCTTGAGTGGAATTCACCCCTCCACTTT. It yields the protein CASALEWNSPLHF. The V gene is TRBV5-1, the J gene TRBJ1-6; D gene uncertain. There are 13 residues in the CDR3. Germline V CDR1 and CDR2: SGHRS, YFSETQ. Deletions cut 7 bases from V and 7 bases from J, with 12 bases between.

The genes are TRBV7-2 and TRBJ1-2, with D hard to call. The CDR3 runs to 14 residues. Trimming took off 2 bases at V and 3 bases at J, with 10 bases between the two ends. In germline, CDR1 is SGHTA, CDR2 FQGNSA. CDR3 region: CASSLLVSDYGYTF. The CDR3 DNA follows: TGTGCCAGCAGCTTATTGGTCTCGGACTATGGCTACACCTTC.

This chain joins TRBV2 and TRBJ1-6; TRBD1 might be the D (5 bases). With 1 base removed from V and 12 bases from J, the gap between germline ends came to 13 bases. Germline V CDR1 and CDR2: SNHLY, FYNNEI. The CDR3 covers 14 residues. CDR3 DNA: TGTGCCAGCAGTGAAGGGGGGGGGAGCGGACCCCTCCACTTT. Protein product: CASSEGGGSGPLHF. The full variable domain, its missing parts supplied by reference TRBV2 and TRBJ1-6, is EPEVTQTPSHQVTQMGQEVILRCVPISNHLYFYWYRQILGQKVEFLVSFYNNEISEKSEIFDDQFSVERPDGSNFTLKIRSTKLEDSAMYFCASSEGGGSGPLHFGNGTRLTVT.

The chain employs TRBV6-2 or TRBV6-3 and TRBJ2-7; no clear D. CDR1 is MNHEY, CDR2 SVGEGT, per germline. This CDR3 is 14 amino acids long. Deletions cut 0 bases from V and 7 bases from J, with 13 bases between. The CDR3 is CASSYSGSGLEQYF. CDR3 nucleotides: TGTGCCAGCAGTTACTCAGGTTCGGGTCTGGAGCAGTACTTC.

This clone appeared a single time. The chain links TRBV5-8 to TRBJ1-2; 10 bases align to TRBD1. After removal of 7 bases from V and 3 bases from J, the junction contained 9 bases not matched to a gene. The CDR3 is 15 amino acids. The germline V gene has CDR1 SGHTS and CDR2 YDEGEE. The CDR3 protein is CASESGDRGDYGYTF. For the CDR3, the DNA is TGTGCCAGCGAGTCGGGGGACAGGGGTGACTATGGCTACACCTTC.

This clone has more than one count but fewer than ten. The genes are TRBV7-9 and TRBJ1-5; a weak D match, TRBD1 (6 bases). V was cut by 6 bases and J by 0 bases, with 12 bases left in between. CDR1 is SEHNR and CDR2 is FQNEAQ in the germline V gene (reference sequence). The CDR3 sequence is 15 residues long. The CDR3 here is CASSPDSFSNQPQHF. In nucleotides, the CDR3 is TGTGCCAGCAGTCCGGACAGCTTTAGCAATCAGCCCCAGCATTTT.

The rearrangement uses TRBV4-2 and TRBJ2-6, with 7 bases lining up with TRBD1. The CDR3 is made up of 17 amino acids. Germline V gene data show CDR1 as LGHNA and CDR2 as YNFKEQ. V was clipped by 6 bases and J by 0 bases; unmatched bases: 8. CDR3 region: CASSRTGEGSGANVLTF. For the CDR3, the DNA is TGTGCCAGCAGTCGGACAGGTGAAGGCTCTGGGGCCAACGTCCTGACTTTC.

This rearrangement joins TRBV3-1 (or the pseudogene TRBV3-2) to TRBJ1-3; D is unclear. CDR1 LGHDT and CDR2 YNNKEL come from the germline V gene (reference sequence). V was trimmed by 4 bases and J by 0 bases, leaving 7 bases between them. The CDR3 extends over 14 amino acids. The CDR3 loop is CASSPGSSGNTIYF. In DNA form, the CDR3 reads TGTGCCAGCAGCCCCGGGAGCTCTGGAAACACCATATATTTT.

The V call is TRBV7-6, the J call TRBJ1-2; the D gene is possibly TRBD1 (5 bases). The germline gives CDR1 SGHVS, CDR2 FNYEAQ. There are 14 residues in the CDR3. V was shortened by 0 bases and J by 4 bases, with 9 bases between the two germline ends. The CDR3, as DNA: TGTGCCAGCAGCTTAGCAGGGGTAGGCTATGGCTACACCTTC. Its protein is CASSLAGVGYGYTF.

Only a few counts were recorded for this clone. The rearrangement uses TRBV27 and TRBJ1-2, with TRBD1 matching 8 bases. From germline, CDR1 is MNHEY and CDR2 SMNVEV (reference sequence). V was pared by 9 bases and J by 3 bases, with 6 bases of the junction left unmatched. This CDR3 spans 13 amino acids. The CDR3, as DNA: TGTGCCAGTAGAAAGGACAGGGACTATGGCTACACCTTC. This sequence encodes CASRKDRDYGYTF.

This chain links TRBV27 with TRBJ2-1, with 8 bases fitting TRBD2. Germline trimming cut 4 bases from V and 5 bases from J; bases unmatched to any gene: 4. The germline gives CDR1 MNHEY, CDR2 SMNVEV (reference sequence). The CDR3 spans 14 residues. As DNA, the CDR3 is TGTGCCAGCAGTTCGGGACTAGGGAACAATGAGCAGTTCTTC. Translating it yields CASSSGLGNNEQFF.

The gene calls are TRBV7-9 and TRBJ2-2; 7 bases agree with TRBD1. Germline V gene lookup returns CDR1 SEHNR and CDR2 FQNEAQ (reference sequence). The ends lost 5 bases at V and 7 bases at J; junction bases unmatched: 13. The CDR3 consists of 16 residues. The CDR3 reads CASSRSTTGSGGELFF. The CDR3 DNA reads as TGTGCCAGCAGCCGCTCAACGACAGGGTCCGGCGGGGAGCTGTTTTTT. The complete variable domain, with remaining parts taken from reference TRBV7-9 and TRBJ2-2, reads DTGVSQNPRHKITKRGQNVTFRCDPISEHNRLYWYRQTLGQGPEFLTYFQNEAQLEKSRLLSDRFSAERPKGSFSTLEIQRTEQGDSAMYLCASSRSTTGSGGELFFGEGSRLTVL.

This clone has only one observation. The genes are TRBV20-1 and TRBJ2-1, with D possibly TRBD1 on 6 matching bases. In germline, CDR1 is DFQATT, CDR2 SNEGSKA (reference sequence). The V and J ends lost 6 bases and 9 bases respectively, with 9 bases between them. The CDR3 has 10 amino acids. The CDR3 region is CSARGIEQFF. DNA for the CDR3: TGCAGTGCCAGGGGTATTGAGCAGTTCTTC.

This clone turned up a few times. This chain uses TRBV18 with TRBJ1-4; D is unclear. V was cut by 0 bases and J by 8 bases, with 10 bases left in between. The V gene's germline CDR1 is KGHSH and CDR2 LQKENI. CDR3 size: 14 residues. CDR3 loop: CASSPPGSSEKLFF. CDR3 coding DNA: TGTGCCAGCTCACCACCGGGCAGTTCCGAAAAACTGTTTTTT.

This clone has a single count. The chain has TRBV4-2 and TRBJ1-1, with 7 positions matching TRBD1. Losses at the gene ends were 2 bases for V and 5 bases for J; bases not matched to a gene: 5. Germline V lookup: CDR1 LGHNA, CDR2 YNFKEQ. The CDR3 is 14 residues long. As DNA, the CDR3 is TGTGCCAGCAGCCAACAGGGGGAGACGACTGAAGCTTTCTTT. Its translation is CASSQQGETTEAFF.

This chain uses TRBV28 with TRBJ1-2; a weak D match, TRBD1 (6 bases). Germline CDR1 is MDHEN and CDR2 is SYDVKM. This CDR3 contains 17 residues. With 11 bases removed from V and 1 base from J, the gap between germline ends came to 26 bases. CDR3 nucleotide sequence: TGTGCCGGCGGGGGGGCCGGGGAACGAAAGGGTAACTATGGCTACACCTTC. It specifies CAGGGAGERKGNYGYTF.

This chain links TRBV27 with TRBJ1-3; 11 bases align to TRBD1. Germline V gene data show CDR1 as MNHEY and CDR2 as SMNVEV (reference sequence). V gave up 8 bases and J gave up 5 bases; unmatched junction bases: 11. CDR3 size: 16 residues. The CDR3 DNA reads TGTGCCAGCTCCAAACCGGGACAGGGGGTCCGAAACACCATATATTTT. As protein: CASSKPGQGVRNTIYF.

CDR3 loop: CASSLRTGPETQYF. In DNA form, the CDR3 reads TGTGCCAGCAGTCTACGGACAGGGCCAGAGACCCAGTACTTC. The chain uses TRBV28 and TRBJ2-5; the match to TRBD1 covers 8 bases. The CDR3 is 14 residues long. The germline gives CDR1 MDHEN, CDR2 SYDVKM. V lost 5 bases and J lost 4; bases outside the gene matches: 6.

The chain uses TRBV9 and TRBJ2-3; no clear D gene. The CDR3 length is 13 residues. Germline-derived CDR1 and CDR2 are SGDLS and YYNGEE. V lost 3 bases and J lost 1, with 6 bases in between. This CDR3 reads CASSAEGTDTQYF. As DNA, the CDR3 is TGTGCCAGCAGCGCCGAGGGCACAGATACGCAGTATTTT. The full variable domain, rest sourced from reference TRBV9 and TRBJ2-3, is DSGVTQTPKHLITATGQRVTLRCSPRSGDLSVYWYQQSLDQGLQFLIQYYNGEERAKGNILERFSAQQFPDLHSELNLSSLELGDSALYFCASSAEGTDTQYFGPGTRLTVL.